The 27 T cell receptor beta chains given below trace back to one sample, sequenced in a study of cytomegalovirus exposure and HLA in healthy donors. Researchers ran the PCR with 60 Vbeta and 13 Jbeta primers. Using immunoSEQ multiplex PCR, the repertoire was profiled, and TCRdb retains in-frame clones only, with some absent. The table includes roughly 120,000 clones, about 72% detected once. The sample taken for sequencing was PBMCs. The receptors were gathered from a man in his thirties or forties in good health and CMV-seropositive.

The rearrangement uses TRBV28 and TRBJ1-2, with D perhaps matching TRBD1 (5 bases). This CDR3 is built from 13 residues. Germline lookup yields CDR1 MDHEN and CDR2 SYDVKM. Trimming stripped 6 bases from V and 10 bases from J, with 18 bases between. The CDR3: CASSSSGRADYTF. CDR3 DNA sequence: TGTGCCAGCAGCTCCTCGGGCAGGGCAGACTACACCTTC.

This chain uses TRBV6-1 with TRBJ2-5; 11 positions agree with TRBD1. TRBJ2-7 matches the DNA end more closely, so the J call is doubtful. Germline CDR1 is MNHNS and CDR2 is SASEGT. The CDR3 length is 15 residues. Here the CDR3 DNA reads TGTGCCAGCAGAGCTGGACAGGGGGCTTTCTACGAGCAGTACTTC. The encoded protein is CASRAGQGAFYEQYF.

This clone was counted between two and nine times. The chain is built from TRBV2 and TRBJ2-2; 10 bases line up with TRBD2. The CDR3 has 15 amino acids. Germline CDR1 and CDR2: SNHLY and FYNNEI. V lost 7 bases to trimming and J lost 1 base; unmatched junction nucleotides: 3. CDR3 in DNA: TGTGCCAGCACCACTAGCGGGAAGAACACCGGGGAGCTGTTTTTT. Translated, it gives CASTTSGKNTGELFF.

This chain joins TRBV5-1 and TRBJ1-4, with D unresolved. The V end lost 0 bases, the J end lost 8 bases, and 5 bases lay between the germline ends. The CDR3 spans 12 residues. From germline, CDR1 is SGHRS and CDR2 YFSETQ. CDR3 residues: CASSLDLEKLFF. CDR3 nucleotide sequence: TGCGCCAGCAGCTTGGACCTAGAAAAACTGTTTTTT. Variable domain in full (rest from reference TRBV5-1 and TRBJ1-4): KAGVTQTPRYLIKTRGQQVTLSCSPISGHRSVSWYQQTPGQGLQFLFEYFSETQRNKGNFPGRFSGRQFSNSRSEMNVSTLELGDSALYLCASSLDLEKLFFGSGTQLSVL.

This chain joins TRBV19 and TRBJ1-2, with no clear D. This CDR3 is built from 13 residues. V was clipped by 3 bases and J by 10 bases, with 15 bases between them. CDR1 is LNHDA, CDR2 SQIVND, per germline (reference sequence). CDR3 amino acids: CASSIRTLRFYTF. The CDR3 bases are TGTGCCAGTAGTATTAGGACTCTTCGTTTCTACACCTTC.

CDR3 in DNA: TGTGCCAGCAGCCTATCCCAATACGAGCAGTACTTC. Amino acids: CASSLSQYEQYF. This chain links TRBV5-5 with TRBJ2-7, with unresolved D. The V end was cut by 4 bases, the J end by 4 bases, with 9 bases between. CDR1 is SGHKS, CDR2 YYEKEE, per germline (reference sequence). The CDR3 is 12 residues long.

Within the sample, this clone is medium-sized (0.01 to 0.1%). The gene calls are TRBV4-3 and TRBJ2-7; D is possibly TRBD1 (6 bases). Between the trimmed V and J ends, which lost 1 base and 3 bases, there was a span of 13 bases. Germline CDR1 LGHNA, CDR2 YSLEER. The CDR3 extends over 15 amino acids. DNA for the CDR3: TGCGCCAGCAGCCAAGCCACAGGGTGGGACTACGAGCAGTACTTC. Residues: CASSQATGWDYEQYF.

The chain joins TRBV20-1 to TRBJ1-2, with 7 positions matching TRBD1. V lost 3 bases to trimming and J lost 7 bases; unmatched junction nucleotides: 2. CDR3 size: 11 residues. Germline V gives CDR1 DFQATT, CDR2 SNEGSKA (reference sequence). CDR3 sequence reads: CSARTGSGYTF. The CDR3 coding sequence is TGCAGTGCTAGGACAGGGAGTGGCTACACCTTC.

The chain uses TRBV28 and TRBJ1-1; D perhaps matches TRBD1 (6 bases). This CDR3 is built from 13 residues. V lost 7 bases and J 2 bases, leaving 11 bases between the germline ends. Germline V gene data show CDR1 as MDHEN and CDR2 as SYDVKM. CDR3 loop: CASKRQANTEAFF. The CDR3, as DNA: TGTGCCAGCAAGAGACAGGCCAACACTGAAGCTTTCTTT.

The chain combines TRBV6-6 with TRBJ1-1; TRBD1 aligns across 7 bases. V lost 4 bases, J lost 8 bases, and 10 bases stayed unmatched. Germline V gene data show CDR1 as MNHNY and CDR2 as SVGAGI (reference sequence). This CDR3 is 14 amino acids long. The CDR3, as DNA: TGTGCCAGCAGTTCCATAGACAGGGCCCGGGAAGCTTTCTTT. Its protein product is CASSSIDRAREAFF.

V gene TRBV4-1 combines with J gene TRBJ2-4; D is possibly TRBD2 (6 bases). V shed 2 bases and J shed 6 bases, with 17 bases lying between them. The CDR3 sequence is 16 residues long. Germline assignment: CDR1 MGHRA and CDR2 YSYEKL. CDR3 in amino acids: CASSQPRDSSVNIQYF. CDR3 sequence (DNA): TGCGCCAGCAGCCAACCCCGGGACTCATCTGTAAACATTCAGTACTTC.

The chain couples TRBV11-2 to TRBJ1-1; the match to TRBD1 covers 7 bases. Germline CDR1 reads SGHAT; CDR2 reads FQNNGV. The CDR3 length is 15 residues. With 1 base clipped from V and 0 bases from J, the junction kept 2 bases outside the gene matches. The CDR3 DNA is TGTGCCAGCAGCTTAGCGGGACAGCTGAACACTGAAGCTTTCTTT. Encoded protein: CASSLAGQLNTEAFF.

The V gene is TRBV10-3, the J gene TRBJ1-1; the D is unclear. There are 15 residues in the CDR3. Trimming took 0 bases from V and 4 from J, leaving 12 bases between them. Germline CDR1 reads ENHRY; CDR2 reads SYGVKD. The CDR3 is CAISESPELITEAFF. The CDR3 DNA follows: TGTGCCATCAGTGAGTCGCCCGAACTAATCACTGAAGCTTTCTTT.

The chain carries TRBV27 and TRBJ2-2; tentative D call: TRBD2 (5 bases). The CDR3 contains 13 residues. Trimming took 3 bases from V and 5 from J, leaving 7 bases between them. CDR1 is MNHEY, CDR2 SMNVEV, per germline (reference sequence). The CDR3 DNA reads TGTGCCAGCAGTTTTCCGGGGACCGGGGAGCTGTTTTTT. Translating it yields CASSFPGTGELFF.

This chain uses TRBV7-2 with TRBJ1-2, with 12 bases fitting TRBD1. V trimming: 5 bases; J trimming: 5 bases; junction bases outside the gene matches: 6. Germline V CDR1 and CDR2: SGHTA, FQGNSA. The CDR3 covers 15 residues. CDR3 bases: TGTGCCAGCAGCGCCAGGGACAGGGGGCCGTATGGCTACACCTTC. Translating it yields CASSARDRGPYGYTF.

This clone was seen more than once but under ten times. This rearrangement joins TRBV28 to TRBJ1-1; 9 positions agree with TRBD1. CDR1 MDHEN and CDR2 SYDVKM come from the germline V gene. This CDR3 region has 16 residues. Germline trimming cut 5 bases from V and 4 bases from J; bases unmatched to any gene: 11. CDR3 amino acids: CASSPGTGRVVTEAFF. CDR3 coding DNA: TGTGCCAGCAGTCCTGGGACAGGGAGGGTGGTCACTGAAGCTTTCTTT.

J is TRBJ2-7 and V is TRBV30; D is undetermined. Germline CDR1 reads GTSNPN; CDR2 reads SVGIG (reference sequence). V lost 2 bases and J 6 bases, leaving 11 bases between the germline ends. The CDR3 runs 12 residues. CDR3 in DNA: TGTGCCTGGAGTTCCCTAGAGACCGAGCAGTACTTC. This encodes CAWSSLETEQYF.

V and J are TRBV11-2 and TRBJ1-2; TRBD1 agrees at 7 bases. The CDR3 covers 14 residues. Trimming removed 1 base from V and 4 bases from J; junction bases left unmatched: 3. Looked up from germline, CDR1 is SGHAT and CDR2 is FQNNGV. CDR3 nucleotide sequence: TGTGCCAGCAGCTTAGCAGGGGGGAGCTATGGCTACACCTTC. It codes for CASSLAGGSYGYTF. Looking up the rest from reference TRBV11-2 and TRBJ1-2 gives the full variable domain: EAGVAQSPRYKIIEKRQSVAFWCNPISGHATLYWYQQILGQGPKLLIQFQNNGVVDDSQLPKDRFSAERLKGVDSTLKIQPAKLEDSAVYLCASSLAGGSYGYTFGSGTRLTVV.

J is TRBJ1-6 and V is TRBV15; D call uncertain. CDR3 size: 13 residues. CDR1 is LNHNV, CDR2 YYDKDF, per germline (reference sequence). V gave up 0 bases and J gave up 7 bases, with 4 bases separating them. The CDR3: CATSRDVNSPLHF. The CDR3 DNA reads as TGTGCCACCAGCAGAGACGTGAATTCACCCCTCCACTTT.

This sequence joins TRBV5-1 and TRBJ2-1; 7 bases map to TRBD2. Looked up from germline, CDR1 is SGHRS and CDR2 is YFSETQ. This CDR3 is built from 16 residues. Germline trimming cut 4 bases from V and 3 bases from J; bases unmatched to any gene: 10. CDR3 sequence reads: CASSPTLPGGYNEQFF. Here the CDR3 DNA reads TGCGCCAGCAGCCCGACTCTACCGGGAGGCTACAATGAGCAGTTCTTC.

The chain couples TRBV10-3 to TRBJ2-2; 12 nucleotides line up with TRBD2. The V gene's germline CDR1 is ENHRY and CDR2 SYGVKD. The CDR3 runs to 17 residues. V gave up 6 bases and J gave up 5 bases; unmatched junction bases: 10. CDR3 DNA sequence: TGTGCCATCAGCCCCCTAGCGGGAGGGGTAGGGACCGGGGAGCTGTTTTTT. Translation gives CAISPLAGGVGTGELFF.

This clone was observed a few times. The chain recombines TRBV7-3 with TRBJ2-7; perhaps TRBD2 as D (5 bases). The length of the CDR3 is 11 residues. Germline lookup yields CDR1 SGHTA and CDR2 FQGTGA. With 3 bases removed from V and 6 bases from J, the gap between germline ends came to 6 bases. The CDR3 here is CASSFTSEQYF. CDR3 coding DNA: TGTGCCAGCAGCTTCACTAGCGAGCAGTACTTC.

This rearrangement joins TRBV9 to TRBJ1-4; D gene ambiguous. Germline lookup yields CDR1 SGDLS and CDR2 YYNGEE. This CDR3 is built from 16 residues. Between the trimmed V and J ends, which lost 0 bases and 0 bases, there was a span of 9 bases. CDR3 nucleotide sequence: TGTGCCAGCAGCGTAGCTACGGGTGCAACTAATGAAAAACTGTTTTTT. It translates to CASSVATGATNEKLFF.

The chain uses TRBV6-5 and TRBJ2-2; D remains ambiguous. The CDR3 runs to 15 residues. In germline, CDR1 is MNHEY, CDR2 SVGAGI. V was trimmed by 2 bases and J by 5 bases, leaving 12 bases between them. This CDR3 is CASSYPSSGTGELFF. CDR3 bases: TGTGCCAGCAGTTACCCGAGTTCCGGGACCGGGGAGCTGTTTTTT.

A note on this clone: The junction does not match germline at one end; this may be a read error. This chain links TRBV6-5 with TRBJ2-5; TRBD2 aligns across 7 bases. The germline V gene has CDR1 MNHEY and CDR2 SVGAGI. The CDR3 has 16 residues. The CDR3 DNA reads TGTGCCAGCAGTCACTCCCTGAGGGGAGGGCAAGAGACCCAGTACTTC. Protein: CASSHSLRGGQETQYF.

This chain links TRBV7-6 with TRBJ1-1; D possibly corresponds to TRBD1 (5 bases). The CDR3 has 14 residues. Trimming cost V 4 bases and J 6 bases, with 15 bases left between them. Germline CDR1 SGHVS, CDR2 FNYEAQ. The CDR3 loop is CASSSGGTRAEAFF. The CDR3 DNA follows: TGTGCCAGCAGCTCCGGAGGGACGAGAGCTGAAGCTTTCTTT.

This clone was found a few times. The chain has TRBV5-6 and TRBJ1-4; no clear D. In germline, CDR1 is SGHDT, CDR2 YYEEEE. The CDR3 is 13 amino acids. Trimming removed 5 bases at V and 6 bases at J, with 11 bases between. The CDR3 DNA reads TGTGCCAGCAGGGGAGGGAATGATGAAAAACTGTTTTTT. Translated, it gives CASRGGNDEKLFF.